The entry below describes one T cell receptor (beta chain). What it recognizes is unknown. The germline gives CDR1 SEHNR, CDR2 FQNEAQ (reference sequence). The J segment lost 3 bases and the V segment lost 1 base, leaving 5 bases of the junction unmatched. The CDR3 covers 16 residues. Time point meaning: newly diagnosed GD, antithyroid drugs for less than 3 months. Extracted RNA from PBMCs served as the source of the TCR library. Patients were enrolled at an endocrinology department in Xi'an, China. This sample is part of a study of regulatory T cells in long-lasting Graves disease. Combining iRepertoire HTBI primers with Arm-PCR of CDR3 regions, the authors built TCR beta libraries. TCRdb re-called the multiplex PCR reads with MiXCR, one entry per CDR3 protein. The sample carries 350,000 to 450,000 distinct CDR3 sequences, about 16% recorded once. Whole-study findings and limits: Not thyroid tissue but only peripheral blood was studied.

The data were also submitted as part of a second study, on T cells in Graves' hyperthyroidism and ophthalmopathy. As that study records: A set of HTBI primers served as the primers for a first-round RT-PCR of the TCR CDR3. Peripheral blood also featured most of the thyroid clonotypes expanded above 0.001.

The chain uses TRBV7-9 and TRBJ2-7; 11 positions match TRBD1. The starting material was peripheral blood mononuclear cells (PBMCs), obtained at new diagnosis, from a patient treated with antithyroid drugs. The sequence derives from a woman aged 25-40 years with Graves disease. CDR3 region: CASSLVSGTGGYEQYF. The CDR3 DNA reads as TGTGCCAGCAGCTTAGTTTCGGGGACAGGGGGCTACGAGCAGTACTTC.